One TCR beta chain is described in this entry. The missing CDR3 end, 3 residues past where the read stops, is filled in from the germline J gene. Assay used: immunoSEQ multiplex PCR; TCRdb lists only in-frame clones, some missing. This sample's table has fewer than 35,000 clones. This sample is drawn from a study of Tregs in tolerant kidney transplant recipients. Trimming left V 0 bases short and J 4 bases short, with 8 bases between. The CDR3 runs 13 residues. CDR1 and CDR2 (germline): SGHDT, YYEEEE. This TCR derives from a human donor who received a combined kidney and bone marrow transplant. The J gene is TRBJ2-7, the V gene TRBV5-6; D is uncertain. This specimen was CD8+ T cells from blood, taken before the transplant. CDR3 region: CASSLGIGYEQYF. The sequenced CDR3 bases are TGTGCCAGCAGCTTGGGTATAGGGTACGAG.